The clone carrying this TCR beta chain was picked up a small number of times. Its antigen is not known. PCR was performed using 60 Vbeta and 13 Jbeta primers. TCRdb's copy holds only in-frame clones and misses some; the assay was immunoSEQ multiplex PCR. The table records more than 80,000 clones, approximately 75% of them present only once. The data stem from a study of cytomegalovirus exposure and HLA in healthy donors. Whole-study results and caveats: It has been reported that TCR beta sequences accurately predicted the HLA-A and HLA-B alleles of most subjects.

Germline V gene lookup returns CDR1 LGHNA and CDR2 YSLEER. The CDR3 is 16 residues long. Trimming left V 0 bases short and J 6 bases short, with 15 bases between. The chain uses TRBV4-3 and TRBJ2-1, with D uncertain. This clonotype was obtained from a female donor in good health and CMV-seropositive. The source material was PBMCs. CDR3 sequence reads: CASSQESPGSSNEQFF. The CDR3 DNA is TGCGCCAGCAGCCAAGAGTCCCCCGGTAGTTCCAATGAGCAGTTCTTC.